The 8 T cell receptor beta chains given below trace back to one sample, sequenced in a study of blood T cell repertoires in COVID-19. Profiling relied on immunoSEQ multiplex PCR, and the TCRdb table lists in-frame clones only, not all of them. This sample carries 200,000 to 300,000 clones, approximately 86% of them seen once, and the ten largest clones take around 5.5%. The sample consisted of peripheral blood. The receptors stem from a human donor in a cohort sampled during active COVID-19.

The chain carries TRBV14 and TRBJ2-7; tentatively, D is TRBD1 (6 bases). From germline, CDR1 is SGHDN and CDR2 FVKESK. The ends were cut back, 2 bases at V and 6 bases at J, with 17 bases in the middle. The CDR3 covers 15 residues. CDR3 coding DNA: TGTGCCAGCAGCCAACCGGGACAACGCTTTCGCGAGCAGTACTTC. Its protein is CASSQPGQRFREQYF. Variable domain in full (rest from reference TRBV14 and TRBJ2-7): EAGVTQFPSHSVIEKGQTVTLRCDPISGHDNLYWYRRVMGKEIKFLLHFVKESKQDESGMPNNRFLAERTGGTYSTLKVQPAELEDSGVYFCASSQPGQRFREQYFGPGTRLTVT.

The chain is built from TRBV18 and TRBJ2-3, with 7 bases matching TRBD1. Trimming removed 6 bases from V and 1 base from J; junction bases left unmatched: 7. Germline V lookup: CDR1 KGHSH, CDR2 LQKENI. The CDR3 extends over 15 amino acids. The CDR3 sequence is CASSLGQVGTDTQYF. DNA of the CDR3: TGTGCCAGCTCGCTAGGACAGGTCGGCACAGATACGCAGTATTTT.

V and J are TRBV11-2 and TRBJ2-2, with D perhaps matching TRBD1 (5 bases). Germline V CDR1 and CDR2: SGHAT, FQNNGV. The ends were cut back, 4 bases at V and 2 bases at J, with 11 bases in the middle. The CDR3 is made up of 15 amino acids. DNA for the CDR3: TGTGCCAGCAGCTCCCAGGGTGGCAACACCGGGGAGCTGTTTTTT. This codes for CASSSQGGNTGELFF.

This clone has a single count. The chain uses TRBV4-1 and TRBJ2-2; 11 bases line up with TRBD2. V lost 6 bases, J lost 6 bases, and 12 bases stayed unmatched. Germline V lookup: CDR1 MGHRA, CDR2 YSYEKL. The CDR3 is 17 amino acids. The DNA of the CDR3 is TGCGCCAGCAGACAGATACTAGCGGGAGTTTGGGCCGGGGAGCTGTTTTTT. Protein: CASRQILAGVWAGELFF.

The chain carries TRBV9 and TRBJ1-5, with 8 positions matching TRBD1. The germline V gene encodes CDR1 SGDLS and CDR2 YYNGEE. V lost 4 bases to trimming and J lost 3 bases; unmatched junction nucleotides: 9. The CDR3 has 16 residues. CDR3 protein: CASSPSGQDFNQPQHF. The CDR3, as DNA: TGTGCCAGCAGCCCTTCGGGACAGGACTTCAATCAGCCCCAGCATTTT.

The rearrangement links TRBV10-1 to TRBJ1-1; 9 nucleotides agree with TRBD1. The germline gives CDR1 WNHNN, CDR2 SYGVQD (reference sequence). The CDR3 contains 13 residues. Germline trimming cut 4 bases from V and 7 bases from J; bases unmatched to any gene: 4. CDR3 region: CASSGQGGGEAFF. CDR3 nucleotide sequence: TGCGCCAGCAGTGGACAGGGGGGCGGTGAAGCTTTCTTT.

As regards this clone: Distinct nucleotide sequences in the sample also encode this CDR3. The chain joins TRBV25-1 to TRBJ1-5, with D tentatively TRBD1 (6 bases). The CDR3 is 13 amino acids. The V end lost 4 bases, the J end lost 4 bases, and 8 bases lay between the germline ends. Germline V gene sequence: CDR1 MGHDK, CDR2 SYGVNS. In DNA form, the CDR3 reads TGTGCCAGCAGTGGTCAGGGGAATCAGCCCCAGCATTTT. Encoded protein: CASSGQGNQPQHF. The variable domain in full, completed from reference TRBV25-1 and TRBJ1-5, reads EADIYQTPRYLVIGTGKKITLECSQTMGHDKMYWYQQDPGMELHLIHYSYGVNSTEKGDLSSESTVSRIRTEHFPLTLESARPSHTSQYLCASSGQGNQPQHFGDGTRLSIL.

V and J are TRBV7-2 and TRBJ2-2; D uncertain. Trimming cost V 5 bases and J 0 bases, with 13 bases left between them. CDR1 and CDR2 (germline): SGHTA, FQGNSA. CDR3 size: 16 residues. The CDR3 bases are TGTGCCAGCAGCGTCGAAAGTCTAGCGAACACCGGGGAGCTGTTTTTT. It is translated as CASSVESLANTGELFF. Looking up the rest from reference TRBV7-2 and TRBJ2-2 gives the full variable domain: GAGVSQSPSNKVTEKGKDVELRCDPISGHTALYWYRQSLGQGLEFLIYFQGNSAPDKSGLPSDRFSAERTGGSVSTLTIQRTQQEDSAVYLCASSVESLANTGELFFGEGSRLTVL.